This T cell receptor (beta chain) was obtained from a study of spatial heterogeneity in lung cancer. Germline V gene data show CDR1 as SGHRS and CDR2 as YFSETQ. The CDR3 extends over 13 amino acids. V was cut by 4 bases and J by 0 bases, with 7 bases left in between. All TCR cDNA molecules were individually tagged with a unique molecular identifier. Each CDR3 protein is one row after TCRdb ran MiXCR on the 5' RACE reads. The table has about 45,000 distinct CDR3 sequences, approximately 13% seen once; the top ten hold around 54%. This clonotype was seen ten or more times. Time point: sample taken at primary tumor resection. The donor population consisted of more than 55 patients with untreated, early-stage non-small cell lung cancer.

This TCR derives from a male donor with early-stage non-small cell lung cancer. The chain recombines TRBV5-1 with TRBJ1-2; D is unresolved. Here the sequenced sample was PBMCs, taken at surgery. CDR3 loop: CASSPDPNYGYTF. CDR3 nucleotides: TGCGCCAGCAGCCCGGACCCTAACTATGGCTACACCTTC.